A single sample gave rise to the 7 T cell receptor beta chains below, sequenced in a study of blood T cell repertoires in COVID-19. Libraries were prepared by immunoSEQ multiplex PCR; TCRdb keeps only in-frame clonotypes and omits some of them. The profile covers more than 200,000 clones, with more than 65% appearing a single time and approximately 4.8% taken by the ten largest. The sequencing sample was made of peripheral blood. The receptors were gathered from a man between 50 and 59 years old with active or convalescent COVID-19.

In the case of this clone: A read error may produce the germline difference seen at one junction end. The J gene is TRBJ2-5, the V gene TRBV19; the match to TRBD1 covers 7 bases. Germline V lookup: CDR1 LNHDA, CDR2 SQIVND (reference sequence). The CDR3 contains 13 residues. Here the CDR3 DNA reads TGTGCCAGCAGTAACAGGGGACGAGAGACCCAGTACTTC. Amino acid sequence: CASSNRGRETQYF.

V gene TRBV27 combines with J gene TRBJ2-2, with D hard to call. From germline, CDR1 is MNHEY and CDR2 SMNVEV (reference sequence). The V and J ends lost 8 bases and 6 bases respectively, with 13 bases between them. The CDR3 has 13 amino acids. CDR3 sequence (DNA): TGTGCCAGCCTTGGGTTACGGGCCGGGGAGCTGTTTTTT. This codes for CASLGLRAGELFF.

The V call is TRBV4-1, the J call TRBJ2-2; perhaps TRBD2 as D (6 bases). Germline V gene sequence: CDR1 MGHRA, CDR2 YSYEKL. There are 17 residues in the CDR3. Trimming shortened V by 0 bases and J by 6 bases, and 17 bases separated the two germline ends. The CDR3 nucleotides read TGCGCCAGCAGCCAAGATCGGGGGAGTTCAACACCCGGGGAGCTGTTTTTT. It is translated as CASSQDRGSSTPGELFF.

This clone has more than one count but fewer than ten. The chain combines TRBV7-3 with TRBJ1-2; tentative D call: TRBD1 (6 bases). Germline V CDR1 and CDR2: SGHTA, FQGTGA. Trimming took 5 bases from V and 4 from J, leaving 20 bases between them. This CDR3 region has 16 residues. CDR3 sequence: CASSPDRRGGSYGYTF. The CDR3, as DNA: TGTGCCAGCAGCCCCGATCGCAGAGGGGGAAGCTATGGCTACACCTTC.

The chain carries TRBV18 and TRBJ2-2; 8 positions match TRBD1. V shed 5 bases and J 5 bases; nucleotides not matched to a gene: 4. There are 14 residues in the CDR3. From germline, CDR1 is KGHSH and CDR2 LQKENI. CDR3 nucleotides: TGTGCCAGCTCAACCGGACAGGGAACCGGGGAGCTGTTTTTT. This translates into CASSTGQGTGELFF.

This sequence joins TRBV6-2 or TRBV6-3 and TRBJ1-1; D possibly corresponds to TRBD1 (6 bases). This CDR3 has 17 amino acids. Germline V gives CDR1 MNHEY, CDR2 SVGEGT. Trimming took off 5 bases at V and 0 bases at J, with 19 bases between the two ends. CDR3 in DNA: TGTGCCAGCAGTCCCGGCAGGGGTTCGGGCTTGAACACTGAAGCTTTCTTT. Encoded protein: CASSPGRGSGLNTEAFF.

The V call is TRBV5-5, the J call TRBJ1-4, with 7 bases matching TRBD1. This CDR3 is 16 amino acids long. Looked up from germline, CDR1 is SGHKS and CDR2 is YYEKEE (reference sequence). V shed 4 bases, J shed 8 bases, and the junction held 14 bases outside the gene matches. The CDR3 loop is CASSPLPRDRSEKLFF. CDR3 sequence (DNA): TGTGCCAGCAGCCCCCTGCCCCGGGACAGATCGGAAAAACTGTTTTTT.